This T cell receptor (beta chain) is from a study of control samples from healthy donors and cancer patients. Produced via immunoSEQ multiplex PCR; TCRdb's table is partial and in-frame only. The repertoire has fewer than 90,000 clones, 84% of them found once; the top ten carry approximately 30%. Trimming took 6 bases from V and 4 from J, leaving 6 bases between them. Per germline, CDR1 SGHAT and CDR2 FQNNGV. The CDR3 is made up of 12 amino acids. This clone has only a few counts. This clonotype originated in a man aged 50-59 years in good health. The V call is TRBV11-2, the J call TRBJ1-4; D is unresolved. Sequencing was performed on blood. The CDR3 coding sequence is TGTGCCAGCAGATGGGTTAATGAAAAACTGTTTTTT. Translating gives CASRWVNEKLFF.